Listed below are T cell receptor beta chains from one sample, sequenced in a study of graft-versus-host responses after intestinal transplantation. Their antigens remain unidentified. The table came from immunoSEQ multiplex PCR; TCRdb's copy has only in-frame clones and leaves some out. Here the sample spans roughly 100,000 clones, around 92% being singletons. The material sequenced was unstimulated CD8+ T cells sorted from spleen or lymph node cells, taken before transplant. These receptors all come from a human donor who was the organ donor for an intestinal transplant. Each CDR3 is given with its conserved first and last residue. Each record gives: D gene, J gene, clone size, V gene, CDR3 protein, CDR3 DNA. D genes are given only for firm matches. Not all rows give a size; the values are once, few, many and, for expanded clones, a class.

NA | TRBJ1-3 | NA | TRBV4-1 | CASSQVDREPGNTIYF | TGCGCCAGCAGCCAAGTGGACAGAGAACCTGGAAACACCATATATTTT
TRBD1 | TRBJ2-4 | NA | TRBV10-3 | CATGQRINIQYF | TGTGCCACGGGACAGAGGATAAACATTCAGTACTTC
TRBD2 | TRBJ2-7 | NA | TRBV6-6 | CASSYSALATEQYF | TGTGCCAGCAGTTACTCGGCACTAGCGACCGAGCAGTACTTC
TRBD2 | TRBJ2-1 | NA | TRBV7-3 | CASSFSGSQPGDEQFF | TGTGCCAGCAGCTTTAGCGGGAGTCAACCGGGGGATGAGCAGTTCTTC
TRBD2 | TRBJ2-3 | NA | TRBV13 | CASSLSAGTIADTQYF | TGTGCCAGCAGCTTATCGGCCGGGACTATCGCTGATACGCAGTATTTT
TRBD2 | TRBJ2-1 | NA | TRBV10-1 | CASSDTQLAGGISPYNEQFF | TGCGCCAGCAGTGACACCCAACTAGCGGGGGGAATCTCGCCCTACAATGAGCAGTTCTTC
NA | TRBJ2-1 | NA | TRBV29-1 | CSVDQWARYNEQFF | TGCAGCGTCGATCAGTGGGCTCGCTACAATGAGCAGTTCTTC
NA | TRBJ2-5 | NA | TRBV9 | CASSSPERQETQYF | TGTGCCAGCAGCTCACCCGAGAGACAAGAGACCCAGTACTTC
TRBD2 | TRBJ2-2 | once | TRBV5-6 | CASSPRGLAGGSNTGELFF | TGTGCCAGCAGCCCCCGGGGACTAGCGGGAGGGTCTAACACCGGGGAGCTGTTTTTT
TRBD2 | TRBJ2-3 | NA | TRBV27 | CASSLGLAGGDTQYF | TGTGCCAGCAGCCTGGGACTAGCGGGAGGAGATACGCAGTATTTT
TRBD1 | TRBJ1-2 | NA | TRBV29-1 | CSAPTGRYGYTF | TGCAGCGCCCCGACAGGGAGATATGGCTACACCTTC
NA | TRBJ2-3 | NA | TRBV6-1 | CASSEWVASTDTQYF | TGTGCCAGCAGTGAATGGGTAGCGAGTACAGATACGCAGTATTTT
NA | TRBJ2-3 | once | TRBV6-5 | CASSYAQAPAGDTQYF | TGTGCCAGCAGTTACGCACAGGCTCCCGCCGGAGATACGCAGTATTTT
NA | TRBJ1-1 | once | TRBV13 | CASRGALGLKAFF | TGTGCCAGCAGGGGGGCCTTGGGTTTGAAAGCTTTCTTT
NA | TRBJ1-2 | NA | TRBV15 | CATKSGDGYTF | TGTGCCACCAAATCGGGGGATGGCTACACCTTC
NA | TRBJ1-1 | NA | TRBV6-6 | CASSYYEWGGSSEAFF | TGTGCCAGCAGTTACTATGAATGGGGGGGTAGTTCTGAAGCTTTCTTT
NA | TRBJ2-1 | NA | TRBV29-1 | CSVVAFSYNEQFF | TGCAGCGTTGTAGCGTTCTCCTACAATGAGCAGTTCTTC
TRBD1 | TRBJ1-4 | NA | TRBV23-1 | CASSPRTGGALTNEKLFF | TGCGCCAGCAGCCCCAGGACAGGGGGCGCGTTGACTAATGAAAAACTGTTTTTT
NA | TRBJ1-5 | NA | TRBV12-2 | CASRASGFQPQHF | TGTGCAAGTCGCGCGTCAGGGTTCCAGCCCCAGCATTTT
NA | TRBJ2-1 | NA | TRBV27 | CASSSVEGRYNEQFF | TGTGCCAGCAGTTCAGTGGAGGGGCGATACAATGAGCAGTTCTTC
NA | TRBJ1-1 | NA | TRBV6-5 | CASRALRRNTEAFF | TGTGCCAGCAGGGCTTTGAGGAGAAACACTGAAGCTTTCTTT
NA | TRBJ2-7 | few | TRBV5-6 | CASSSNNRFIDEQYF | TGTGCCAGCAGCTCAAATAACAGGTTCATCGACGAGCAGTACTTC
NA | TRBJ2-1 | once | TRBV5-6 | CASSTGSEQFF | TGTGCCAGCAGCACGGGGAGTGAGCAGTTCTTC
TRBD2 | TRBJ2-3 | NA | TRBV4-1 | CASSQVGGGPHTDTQYF | TGCGCCAGCAGCCAAGTGGGGGGGGGTCCCCACACAGATACGCAGTATTTT
NA | TRBJ2-5 | NA | TRBV1 | CTSSQDHERGGGETQYF | TGCACCAGCAGCCAAGATCATGAGCGGGGGGGCGGGGAGACCCAGTACTTC
NA | TRBJ1-2 | NA | TRBV5-1 | CASSPNVEWGYTF | TGCGCCAGCAGCCCGAATGTAGAATGGGGCTACACCTTC
TRBD2 | TRBJ2-7 | NA | TRBV28 | CASSFFRTSGRAAYEQYF | TGTGCCAGCAGTTTCTTTCGGACTAGCGGGAGGGCCGCCTACGAGCAGTACTTC
NA | TRBJ2-5 | NA | TRBV21-1 | CASSKEAAGGPKCAETQYF | TGTGCCAGCAGCAAAGAGGCAGCGGGGGGGCCCAAATGTGCGGAGACCCAGTACTTC
NA | TRBJ1-2 | NA | TRBV18 | CASSTLAGHGYTF | TGTGCCAGCTCAACGCTGGCAGGCCATGGCTACACCTTC
TRBD1 | TRBJ1-2 | NA | TRBV7-9 | CASSYADRDHGYTF | TGTGCCAGCAGCTATGCTGACAGGGATCATGGCTACACCTTC
TRBD1 | TRBJ2-3 | NA | TRBV7-9 | CASSYGDRGVPDTQYF | TGTGCCAGCAGCTACGGGGACAGGGGAGTGCCAGATACGCAGTATTTT
NA | TRBJ2-3 | NA | TRBV7-6 | CASSLVGGPPAF | TGTGCCAGCAGCTTAGTCGGGGGGCCCCCAGCTTTT
NA | TRBJ2-7 | NA | TRBV28 | CASSPLRRETRFSYEQYF | TGTGCCAGCAGTCCCCTGCGTAGAGAGACTCGTTTCTCCTACGAGCAGTACTTC
NA | TRBJ2-7 | NA | TRBV28 | CASSTLMGGSTKQYF | TGTGCCAGCAGTACTCTTATGGGAGGCTCTACGAAGCAGTACTTC
NA | TRBJ2-5 | NA | TRBV1 | CTSSPPTGHIQETQYF | TGCACCAGCAGCCCCCCTACGGGACATATACAAGAGACCCAGTACTTC
TRBD2 | TRBJ2-1 | NA | TRBV27 | CASSQGLVPYNEQFF | TGTGCCAGCTCCCAGGGACTAGTCCCCTACAATGAGCAGTTCTTC
TRBD2 | TRBJ2-5 | NA | TRBV7-6 | CASSSAQRGGETQYF | TGTGCCAGCAGCTCCGCTCAGCGGGGGGGGGAGACCCAGTACTTC
NA | TRBJ2-4 | NA | TRBV27 | CASSSGMDRKNIQYF | TGTGCCAGCAGTTCCGGTATGGACAGAAAAAACATTCAGTACTTC
TRBD2 | TRBJ2-7 | NA | TRBV7-7 | CASSLVAGAPWDEQYF | TGTGCTAGCAGCTTAGTGGCGGGAGCGCCTTGGGACGAGCAGTACTTC
NA | TRBJ1-1 | once | TRBV7-8 | CASSFPGHLNTEAFF | TGTGCCAGCAGCTTCCCGGGACACCTGAACACTGAAGCTTTCTTT
NA | TRBJ2-5 | NA | TRBV6-5 | CASSYPGMGETQYF | TGTGCCAGCAGTTACCCGGGGATGGGAGAGACCCAGTACTTC
NA | TRBJ2-7 | NA | TRBV6-1 | CASSDVPGASYEQYF | TGTGCCAGCAGTGATGTTCCAGGGGCGTCCTACGAGCAGTACTTC
NA | TRBJ2-1 | NA | TRBV7-3 | CASSFGDEQFF | TGTGCCAGCAGCTTCGGTGATGAGCAGTTCTTC
NA | TRBJ1-6 | NA | TRBV7-8 | CASSLGGQRDSPLHF | TGTGCCAGCAGCTTAGGAGGACAGAGGGATTCACCCCTCCACTTT
TRBD1 | TRBJ1-6 | NA | TRBV7-9 | CASSYGQGNSPLHF | TGTGCCAGCAGCTATGGACAGGGGAATTCACCCCTCCACTTT
TRBD1 | TRBJ1-2 | NA | TRBV29-1 | CSVGEQGSYTF | TGCAGCGTTGGGGAACAGGGGAGCTACACCTTC
NA | TRBJ2-3 | NA | TRBV9 | CASSPHGTASTDTQYF | TGTGCCAGCAGCCCTCACGGTACAGCTTCTACAGATACGCAGTATTTT
TRBD1 | TRBJ1-1 | NA | TRBV25-1 | CASSDIGTGRGTEAFF | TGTGCCAGCAGTGACATCGGGACAGGGAGGGGCACTGAAGCTTTCTTT
TRBD2 | TRBJ2-1 | NA | TRBV25-1 | CASSVAGAYNEQFF | TGTGCCAGCAGTGTAGCGGGAGCCTACAATGAGCAGTTCTTC
TRBD2 | TRBJ2-1 | NA | TRBV28 | CASSRLGISGRDLTNEQFF | TGTGCCAGCAGCCGCCTGGGGATTAGCGGGAGGGACCTCACGAATGAGCAGTTCTTC
NA | TRBJ2-7 | NA | TRBV9 | CASSPGGTYEQYF | TGTGCCAGCAGCCCAGGGGGGACCTACGAGCAGTACTTC
NA | TRBJ2-1 | NA | TRBV29-1 | CSVEDEFHSWLGEQFF | TGCAGCGTTGAAGATGAATTTCACAGCTGGCTCGGTGAGCAGTTCTTC
TRBD1 | TRBJ1-1 | once | TRBV5-1 | CASSLPDRVPEAFF | TGCGCCAGCAGCTTACCCGACAGGGTCCCTGAAGCTTTCTTT